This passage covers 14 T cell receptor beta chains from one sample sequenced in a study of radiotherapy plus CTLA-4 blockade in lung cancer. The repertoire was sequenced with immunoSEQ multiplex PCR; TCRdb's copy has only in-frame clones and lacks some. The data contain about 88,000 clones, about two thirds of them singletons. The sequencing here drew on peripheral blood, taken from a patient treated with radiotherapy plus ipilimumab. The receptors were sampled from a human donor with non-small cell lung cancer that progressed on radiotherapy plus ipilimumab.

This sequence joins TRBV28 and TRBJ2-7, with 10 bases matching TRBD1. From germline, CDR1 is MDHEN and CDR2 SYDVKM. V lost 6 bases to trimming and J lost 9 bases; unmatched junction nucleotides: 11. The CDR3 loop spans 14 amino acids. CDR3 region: CASREGGQGPGQYF. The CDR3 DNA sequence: TGTGCCAGCAGGGAGGGGGGACAGGGGCCAGGGCAGTACTTC. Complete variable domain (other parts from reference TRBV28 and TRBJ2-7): DVKVTQSSRYLVKRTGEKVFLECVQDMDHENMFWYRQDPGLGLRLIYFSYDVKMKEKGDIPEGYSVSREKKERFSLILESASTNQTSMYLCASREGGQGPGQYFGPGTRLTVT.

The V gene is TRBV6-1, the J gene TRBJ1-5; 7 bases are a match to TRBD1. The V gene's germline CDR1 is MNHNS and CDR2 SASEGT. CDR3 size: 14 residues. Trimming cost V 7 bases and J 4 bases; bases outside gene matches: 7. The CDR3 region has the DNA TGTGCCAGCATCGAGACAGGGCCAAATCAGCCCCAGCATTTT. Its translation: CASIETGPNQPQHF.

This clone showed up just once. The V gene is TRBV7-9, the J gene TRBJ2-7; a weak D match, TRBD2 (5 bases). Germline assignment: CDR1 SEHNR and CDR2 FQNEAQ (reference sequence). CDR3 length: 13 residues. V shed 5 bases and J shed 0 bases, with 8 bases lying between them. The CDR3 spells CASSVGVSYEQYF. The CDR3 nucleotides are TGTGCCAGCAGCGTCGGGGTCTCCTACGAGCAGTACTTC.

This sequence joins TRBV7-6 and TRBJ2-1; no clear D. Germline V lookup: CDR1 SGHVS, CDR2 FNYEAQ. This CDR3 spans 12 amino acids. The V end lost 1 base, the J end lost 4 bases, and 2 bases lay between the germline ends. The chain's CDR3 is CASSLGYNEQFF. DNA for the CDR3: TGTGCCAGCAGCTTAGGGTACAATGAGCAGTTCTTC.

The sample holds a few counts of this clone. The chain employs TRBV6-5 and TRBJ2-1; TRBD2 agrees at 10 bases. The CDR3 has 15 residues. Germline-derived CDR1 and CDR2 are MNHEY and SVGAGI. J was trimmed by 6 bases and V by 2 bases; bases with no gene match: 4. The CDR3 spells CASSYMASGGNEQFF. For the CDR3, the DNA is TGTGCCAGCAGTTACATGGCTAGCGGGGGCAATGAGCAGTTCTTC.

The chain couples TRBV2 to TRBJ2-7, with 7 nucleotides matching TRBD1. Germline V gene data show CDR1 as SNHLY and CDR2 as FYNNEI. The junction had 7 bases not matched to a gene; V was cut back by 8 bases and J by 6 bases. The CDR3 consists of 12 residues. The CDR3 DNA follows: TGTGCCAGCGCTAGACAGGGCGGCGAGCAGTACTTC. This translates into CASARQGGEQYF. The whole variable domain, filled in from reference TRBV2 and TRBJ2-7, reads EPEVTQTPSHQVTQMGQEVILRCVPISNHLYFYWYRQILGQKVEFLVSFYNNEISEKSEIFDDQFSVERPDGSNFTLKIRSTKLEDSAMYFCASARQGGEQYFGPGTRLTVT.

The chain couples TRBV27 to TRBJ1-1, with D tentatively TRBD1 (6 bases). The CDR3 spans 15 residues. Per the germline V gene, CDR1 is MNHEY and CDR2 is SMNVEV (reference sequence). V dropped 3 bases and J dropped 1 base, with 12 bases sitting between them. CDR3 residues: CASSFRGRENTEAFF. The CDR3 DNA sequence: TGTGCCAGCAGTTTCCGGGGGCGCGAGAACACTGAAGCTTTCTTT.

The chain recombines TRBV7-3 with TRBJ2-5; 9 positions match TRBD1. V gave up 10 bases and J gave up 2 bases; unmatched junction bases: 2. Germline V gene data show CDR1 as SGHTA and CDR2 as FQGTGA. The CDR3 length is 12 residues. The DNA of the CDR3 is TGTGCCATAGGGACAGGGCAAGAGACCCAGTACTTC. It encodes CAIGTGQETQYF.

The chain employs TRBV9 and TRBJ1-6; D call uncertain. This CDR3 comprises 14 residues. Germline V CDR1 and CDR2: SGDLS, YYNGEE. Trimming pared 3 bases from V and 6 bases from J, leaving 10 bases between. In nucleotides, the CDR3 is TGTGCCAGCAGCGAAGAGGGAAGTAATTCACCCCTCCACTTT. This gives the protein CASSEEGSNSPLHF. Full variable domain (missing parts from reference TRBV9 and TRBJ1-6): DSGVTQTPKHLITATGQRVTLRCSPRSGDLSVYWYQQSLDQGLQFLIQYYNGEERAKGNILERFSAQQFPDLHSELNLSSLELGDSALYFCASSEEGSNSPLHFGNGTRLTVT.

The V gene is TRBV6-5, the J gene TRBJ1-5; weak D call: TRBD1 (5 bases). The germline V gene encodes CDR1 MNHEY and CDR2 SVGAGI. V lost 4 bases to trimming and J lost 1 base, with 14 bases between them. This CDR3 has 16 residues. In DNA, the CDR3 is TGTGCCAGCAGTTCCACGCCGGGGGGGAGCAATCAGCCCCAGCATTTT. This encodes CASSSTPGGSNQPQHF.

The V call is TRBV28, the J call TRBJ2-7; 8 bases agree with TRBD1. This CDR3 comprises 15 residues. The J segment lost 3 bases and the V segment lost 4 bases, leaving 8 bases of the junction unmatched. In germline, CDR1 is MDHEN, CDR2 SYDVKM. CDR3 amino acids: CASSSGTGGIYEQYF. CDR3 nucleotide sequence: TGTGCCAGCAGTTCCGGGACAGGTGGCATCTACGAGCAGTACTTC.

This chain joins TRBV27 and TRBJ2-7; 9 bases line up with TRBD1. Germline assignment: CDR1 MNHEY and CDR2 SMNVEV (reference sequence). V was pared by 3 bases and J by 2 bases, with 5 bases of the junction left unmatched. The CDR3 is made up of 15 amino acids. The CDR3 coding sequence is TGTGCCAGCAGTTTTTGGGACAGGGTTGCCTACGAGCAGTACTTC. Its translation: CASSFWDRVAYEQYF.

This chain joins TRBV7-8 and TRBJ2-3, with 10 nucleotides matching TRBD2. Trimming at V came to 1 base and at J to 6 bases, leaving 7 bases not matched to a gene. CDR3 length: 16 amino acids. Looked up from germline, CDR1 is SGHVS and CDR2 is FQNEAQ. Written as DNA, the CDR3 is TGTGCCAGCAGCTTAGGTCTAGCGGGGGTGAGGGATACGCAGTATTTT. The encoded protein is CASSLGLAGVRDTQYF.

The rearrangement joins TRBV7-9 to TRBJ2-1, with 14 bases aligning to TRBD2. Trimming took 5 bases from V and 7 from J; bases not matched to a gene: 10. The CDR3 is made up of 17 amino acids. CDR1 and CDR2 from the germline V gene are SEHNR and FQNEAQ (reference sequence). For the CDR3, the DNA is TGTGCCAGCAGCGAACGACTAGCGGGAGGGCTCATAAATGAGCAGTTCTTC. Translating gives CASSERLAGGLINEQFF.